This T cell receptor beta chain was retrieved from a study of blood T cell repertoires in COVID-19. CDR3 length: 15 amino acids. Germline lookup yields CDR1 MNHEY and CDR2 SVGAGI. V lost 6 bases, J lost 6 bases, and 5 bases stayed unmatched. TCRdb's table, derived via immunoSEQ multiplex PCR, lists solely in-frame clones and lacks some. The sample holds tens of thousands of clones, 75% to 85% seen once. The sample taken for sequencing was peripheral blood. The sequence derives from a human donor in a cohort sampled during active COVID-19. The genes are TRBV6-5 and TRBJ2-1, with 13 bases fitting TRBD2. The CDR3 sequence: CASRRLAGGGNEQFF. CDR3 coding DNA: TGTGCCAGCAGAAGACTAGCGGGGGGAGGCAATGAGCAGTTCTTC.